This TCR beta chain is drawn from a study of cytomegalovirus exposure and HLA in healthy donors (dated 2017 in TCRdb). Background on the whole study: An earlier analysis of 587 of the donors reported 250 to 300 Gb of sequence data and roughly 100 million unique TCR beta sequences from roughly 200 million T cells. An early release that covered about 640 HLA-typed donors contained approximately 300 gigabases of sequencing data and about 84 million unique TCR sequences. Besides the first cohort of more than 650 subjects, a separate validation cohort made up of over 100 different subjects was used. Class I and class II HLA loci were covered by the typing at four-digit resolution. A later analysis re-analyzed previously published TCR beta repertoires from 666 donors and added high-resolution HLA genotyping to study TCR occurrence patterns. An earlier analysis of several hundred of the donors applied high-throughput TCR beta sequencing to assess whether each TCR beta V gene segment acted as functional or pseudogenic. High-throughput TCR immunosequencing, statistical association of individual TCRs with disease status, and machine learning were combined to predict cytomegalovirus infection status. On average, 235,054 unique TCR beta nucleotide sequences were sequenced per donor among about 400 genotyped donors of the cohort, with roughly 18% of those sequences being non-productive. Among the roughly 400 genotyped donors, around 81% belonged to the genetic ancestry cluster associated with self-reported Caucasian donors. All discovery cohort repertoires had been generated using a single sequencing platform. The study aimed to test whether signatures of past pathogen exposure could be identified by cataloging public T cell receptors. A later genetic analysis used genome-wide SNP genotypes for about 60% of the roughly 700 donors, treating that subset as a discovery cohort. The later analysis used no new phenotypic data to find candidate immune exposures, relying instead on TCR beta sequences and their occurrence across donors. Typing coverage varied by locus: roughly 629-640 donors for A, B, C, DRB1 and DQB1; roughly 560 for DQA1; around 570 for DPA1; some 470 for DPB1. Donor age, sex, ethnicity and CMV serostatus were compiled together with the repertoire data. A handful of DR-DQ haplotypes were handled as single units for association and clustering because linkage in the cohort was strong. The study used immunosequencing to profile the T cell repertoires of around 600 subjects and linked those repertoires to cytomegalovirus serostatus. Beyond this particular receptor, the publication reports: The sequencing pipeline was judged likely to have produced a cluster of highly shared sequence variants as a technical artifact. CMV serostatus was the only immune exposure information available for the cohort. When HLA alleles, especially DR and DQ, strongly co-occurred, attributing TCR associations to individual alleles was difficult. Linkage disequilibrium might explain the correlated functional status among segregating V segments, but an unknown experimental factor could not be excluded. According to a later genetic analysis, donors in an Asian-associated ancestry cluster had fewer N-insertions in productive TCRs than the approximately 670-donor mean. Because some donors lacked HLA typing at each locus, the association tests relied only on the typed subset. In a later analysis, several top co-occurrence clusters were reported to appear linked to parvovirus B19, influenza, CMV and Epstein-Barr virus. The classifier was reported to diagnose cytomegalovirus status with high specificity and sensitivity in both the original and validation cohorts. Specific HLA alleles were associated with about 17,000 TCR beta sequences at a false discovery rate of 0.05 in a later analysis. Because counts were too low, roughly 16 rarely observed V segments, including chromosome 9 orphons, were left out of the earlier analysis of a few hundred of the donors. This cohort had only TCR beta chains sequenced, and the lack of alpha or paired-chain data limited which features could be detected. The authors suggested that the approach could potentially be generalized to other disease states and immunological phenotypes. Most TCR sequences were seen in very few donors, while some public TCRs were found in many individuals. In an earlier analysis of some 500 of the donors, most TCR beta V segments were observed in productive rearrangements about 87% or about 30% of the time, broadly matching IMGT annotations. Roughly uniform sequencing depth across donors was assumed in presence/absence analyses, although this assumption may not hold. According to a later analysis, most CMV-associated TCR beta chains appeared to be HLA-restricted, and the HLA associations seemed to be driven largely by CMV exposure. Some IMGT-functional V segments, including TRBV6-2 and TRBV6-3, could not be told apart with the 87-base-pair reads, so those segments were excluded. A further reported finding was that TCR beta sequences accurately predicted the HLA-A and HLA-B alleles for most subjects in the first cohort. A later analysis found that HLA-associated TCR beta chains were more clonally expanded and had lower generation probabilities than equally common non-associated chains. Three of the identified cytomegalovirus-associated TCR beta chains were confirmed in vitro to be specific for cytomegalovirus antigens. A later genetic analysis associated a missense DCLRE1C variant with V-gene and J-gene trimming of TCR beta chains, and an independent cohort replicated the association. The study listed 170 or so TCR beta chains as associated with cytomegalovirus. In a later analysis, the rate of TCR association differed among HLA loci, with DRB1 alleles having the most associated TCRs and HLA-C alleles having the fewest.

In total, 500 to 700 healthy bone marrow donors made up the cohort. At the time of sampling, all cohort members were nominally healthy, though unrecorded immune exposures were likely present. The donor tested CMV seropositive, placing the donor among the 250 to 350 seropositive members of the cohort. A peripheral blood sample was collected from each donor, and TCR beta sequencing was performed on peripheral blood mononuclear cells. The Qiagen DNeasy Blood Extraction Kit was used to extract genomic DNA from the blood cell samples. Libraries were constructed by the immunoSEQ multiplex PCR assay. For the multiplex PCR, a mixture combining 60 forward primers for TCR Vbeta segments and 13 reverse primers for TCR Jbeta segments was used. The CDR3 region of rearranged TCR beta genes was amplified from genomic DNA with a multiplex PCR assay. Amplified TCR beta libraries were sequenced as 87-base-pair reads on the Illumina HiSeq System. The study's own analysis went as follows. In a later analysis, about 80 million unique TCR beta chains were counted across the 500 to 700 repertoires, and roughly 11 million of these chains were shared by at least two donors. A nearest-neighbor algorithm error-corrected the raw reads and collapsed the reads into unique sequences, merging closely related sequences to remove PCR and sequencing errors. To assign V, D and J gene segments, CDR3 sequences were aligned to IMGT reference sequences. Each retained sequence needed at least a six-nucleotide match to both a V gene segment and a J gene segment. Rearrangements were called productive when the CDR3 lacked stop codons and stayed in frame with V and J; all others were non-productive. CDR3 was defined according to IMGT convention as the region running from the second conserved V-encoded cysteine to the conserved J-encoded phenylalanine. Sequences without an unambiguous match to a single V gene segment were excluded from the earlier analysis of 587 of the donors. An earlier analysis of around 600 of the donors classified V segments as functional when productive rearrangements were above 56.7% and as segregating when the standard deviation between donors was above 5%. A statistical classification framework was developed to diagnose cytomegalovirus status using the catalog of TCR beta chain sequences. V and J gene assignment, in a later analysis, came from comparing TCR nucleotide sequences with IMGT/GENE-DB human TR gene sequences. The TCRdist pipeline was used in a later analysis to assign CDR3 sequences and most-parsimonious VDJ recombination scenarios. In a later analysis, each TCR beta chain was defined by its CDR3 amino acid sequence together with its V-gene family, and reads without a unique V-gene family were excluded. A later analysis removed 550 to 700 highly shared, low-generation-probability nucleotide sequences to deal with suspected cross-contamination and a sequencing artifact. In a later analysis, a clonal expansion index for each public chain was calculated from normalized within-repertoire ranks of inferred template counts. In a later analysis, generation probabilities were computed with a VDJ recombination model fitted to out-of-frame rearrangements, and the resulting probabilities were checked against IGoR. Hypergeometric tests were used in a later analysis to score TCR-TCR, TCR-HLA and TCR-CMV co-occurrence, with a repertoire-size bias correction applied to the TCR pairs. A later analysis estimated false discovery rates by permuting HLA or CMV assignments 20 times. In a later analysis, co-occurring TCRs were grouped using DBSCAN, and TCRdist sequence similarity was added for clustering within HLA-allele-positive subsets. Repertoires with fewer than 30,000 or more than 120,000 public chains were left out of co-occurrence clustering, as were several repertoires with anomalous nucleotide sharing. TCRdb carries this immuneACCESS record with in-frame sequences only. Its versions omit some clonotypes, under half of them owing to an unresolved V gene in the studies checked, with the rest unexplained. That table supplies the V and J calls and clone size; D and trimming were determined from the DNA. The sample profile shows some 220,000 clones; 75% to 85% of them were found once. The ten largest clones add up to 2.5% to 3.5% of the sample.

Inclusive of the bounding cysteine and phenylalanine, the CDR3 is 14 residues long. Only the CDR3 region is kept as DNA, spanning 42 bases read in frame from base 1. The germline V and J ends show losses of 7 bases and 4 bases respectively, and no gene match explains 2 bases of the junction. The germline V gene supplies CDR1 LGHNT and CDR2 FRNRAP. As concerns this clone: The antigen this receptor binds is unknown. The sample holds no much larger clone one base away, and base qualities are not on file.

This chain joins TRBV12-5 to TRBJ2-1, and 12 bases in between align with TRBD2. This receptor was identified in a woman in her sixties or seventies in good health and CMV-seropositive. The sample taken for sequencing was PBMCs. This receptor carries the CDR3 CASAGLAGYNEQFF. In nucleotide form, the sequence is TGTGCTAGTGCCGGACTAGCGGGATACAATGAGCAGTTCTTC. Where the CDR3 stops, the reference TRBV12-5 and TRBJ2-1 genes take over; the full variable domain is DARVTQTPRHKVTEMGQEVTMRCQPILGHNTVFWYRQTMMQGLELLAYFRNRAPLDDSGMPKDRFSAEMPDATLATLKIQPSEPRDSAVYFCASAGLAGYNEQFFGPGTRLTVL.